The 6 T cell receptor beta chains in this list originate from one sample, sequenced in a study of blood T cell repertoires in COVID-19 (dated by TCRdb to the early 2020s). The method behind the library was the immunoSEQ multiplex PCR assay. In TCRdb, the immuneACCESS table is reduced to in-frame sequences with V and J assigned. These tables do not hold every clone; where another copy was compared, an unresolved V gene accounts for under half, and the others remain unexplained. The sample table holds about 210,000 clones, of which around 81% were seen once. In total, the top ten clones hold 0.8% to 0.95% of the sample. Sequenced sample: peripheral blood. All receptors come from a man aged 60 to 75 with COVID-19, enrolled during active disease.

The chain uses TRBV6-1 and TRBJ1-1; no definite D call. Germline assignment: CDR1 MNHNS and CDR2 SASEGT. CDR3 length: 13 amino acids. The V gene lost 2 bases and the J gene lost 1 base, with 5 bases spanning the gap. The CDR3 bases are TGTGCCAGCAGTGAACCGCGGAACACTGAAGCTTTCTTT. It yields the protein CASSEPRNTEAFF.

The genes are TRBV6-5 and TRBJ2-1; 7 nucleotides match TRBD2. Trimming removed 6 bases from V and 1 base from J; junction bases left unmatched: 6. Germline CDR1 MNHEY, CDR2 SVGAGI. This CDR3 comprises 15 residues. The DNA for the CDR3 is TGTGCCAGCAGGGGAGGGGCAGGGTCCTACAATGAGCAGTTCTTC. Protein sequence: CASRGGAGSYNEQFF.

V is TRBV12-5 and J is TRBJ2-3, with 8 nucleotides matching TRBD1. CDR1 and CDR2 from the germline V gene are LGHNT and FRNRAP. The junction had 11 bases not matched to a gene; V was cut back by 6 bases and J by 0 bases. CDR3 length equals 17 residues. The CDR3 coding sequence is TGTGCTAGTGGCCTCGGAGGGAGGACAGGGAGCACAGATACGCAGTATTTT. Translating it yields CASGLGGRTGSTDTQYF.

The V gene is TRBV5-1, the J gene TRBJ1-2; weak D call: TRBD1 (5 bases). This CDR3 is 14 amino acids long. Deletions cut 0 bases from V and 4 bases from J, with 10 bases between. Germline CDR1 SGHRS, CDR2 YFSETQ. In nucleotides, the CDR3 is TGCGCCAGCAGCTTGGCCCCAGGGATCTATGGCTACACCTTC. It codes for CASSLAPGIYGYTF.

V gene TRBV25-1 combines with J gene TRBJ1-2; 7 bases agree with TRBD1. Germline V gives CDR1 MGHDK, CDR2 SYGVNS. This CDR3 spans 16 amino acids. V shed 6 bases and J 5 bases; nucleotides not matched to a gene: 15. In nucleotides, the CDR3 is TGTGCCAGCAGCCGGGGGACAAGGGGGCCCCTTTATGGCTACACCTTC. It encodes CASSRGTRGPLYGYTF.

This clone was observed a single time. V and J are TRBV11-2 and TRBJ2-7; the D is unclear. Trimming cost V 5 bases and J 0 bases, with 17 bases left between them. The germline CDR1 and CDR2 sequences are SGHAT and FQNNGV. This CDR3 is 16 amino acids long. Here the CDR3 reads CASSPTASVSSYEQYF. DNA for the CDR3: TGTGCCAGCAGCCCGACCGCCAGCGTTAGCTCCTACGAGCAGTACTTC.